This T cell receptor beta chain was found in a study of blood T cell repertoires in COVID-19. Whole-study context: Both acute and convalescent COVID-19 samples were obtained from the United States, Italy and Spain.

Germline CDR1 and CDR2: MDHEN and SYDVKM. This CDR3 is built from 19 residues. The V and J ends lost 5 bases and 0 bases, in that order; junction bases with no gene match: 15. How the authors handled the data: Nucleated cell counts were estimated from reference gene primer amplification. The assay was immunoSEQ multiplex PCR, and TCRdb's table has in-frame clones only and misses some. The DNA was the basis for D and trimming; V, J and clone size are from that table. The table records about 300,000 clones, approximately 84% of them present only once. V gene TRBV28 combines with J gene TRBJ2-3, with TRBD2 matching over 9 bases. This clonotype was obtained from a human donor with COVID-19, enrolled during active disease. The donor label of this sample is uncertain. Sequencing input: peripheral blood. CDR3 protein: CASSPYSSGGDASTDTQYF. CDR3 DNA sequence: TGTGCCAGCAGTCCGTACAGTAGCGGGGGAGACGCTAGCACAGATACGCAGTATTTT.